This T cell receptor beta chain was documented in a study of shared clonotypes between healthy human individuals (dated by TCRdb to the early 2020s). In terms of the full investigation: A couple of women and three men aged 18 to 49 years were included in the cohort. To increase sequencing depth and limit assay-specific biases, different laboratories used diverse techniques to prepare libraries and sequence TCR repertoires. Per donor, three plates each were used for CD4 naive and CD4 memory, two for CD8 naive, and one for CD8 memory. Blood TCR repertoires of roughly five healthy adults were deeply sequenced to estimate repertoire size and the extent of clonotype sharing between individuals. Leukapheresis yielded between about 0.85 and 10 billion PBMCs per donor.

Taken from cysteine to phenylalanine, the CDR3 has 15 residues. This entry keeps only the CDR3 DNA: 45 bases, framed from base 1. From V the trimming removes 2 bases and from J it removes 7 bases, while the gene matches leave 7 bases of the junction unaccounted for. In the germline V gene, CDR1 corresponds to SGDLS and CDR2 to YYNGEE. CD8 naive samples were obtained by positive selection for CCR7 among CD45RO-negative cells, yielding a CD45RA+CCR7+ population from which TemRA cells were excluded. Donors were healthy HIV-negative adults with no recently reported acute infections or vaccinations. Only Caucasian adults living in Nashville, Tennessee, USA were represented among the donors. Blood was obtained by leukapheresis, after which PBMCs were separated by Ficoll-Histopaque density gradient centrifugation and cryopreserved in liquid nitrogen vapor phase. Purity and quantity of every magnetically sorted T cell population were checked by analytical flow cytometry. Genomic DNA was isolated from every sorted fraction and measured by UV absorbance on a Nanodrop 2000c.

Using the deep immunoSEQ assay, TCR CDR3 regions were amplified from genomic DNA by multiplex PCR. Genomic DNA extracted from each cell subset was distributed evenly over all wells of several immunoSEQ 96-well plates, and each plate served as one replicate. For sorted subsets, each replicate PCR was loaded with 200 ng genomic DNA, equivalent to approximately 27,000 T cell genomes. Purified libraries were quantified with a Qubit 3.0 fluorometer, sized on a Bioanalyzer 2100, and re-quantified with the KAPA Library Quantification kit. Every immunoSEQ 96-well plate was sequenced on a dedicated single-read 150-cycle Illumina NextSeq 550 flow cell. Per the source publication's procedure: Because only junctional sequences without quality scores were contained in the immunoSEQ output, filtering matching that applied to full-length reads could not be performed. To assign V/J genes and CDR3, sequences were annotated using PyIR, a Python wrapper for IgBLAST v1.9, with IMGT germline references. Reads were removed for weak V/J assignments (E-value above 1e-6), missing CDR3, stop codons, out-of-frame junctions, or ambiguous translated residues. V3J clonotypes were defined as sequences sharing the same inferred V gene, J gene, and CDR3 amino acid sequence. The percentage overlap between two repertoires was calculated by dividing the number of shared unique clonotypes by the size of the smaller repertoire. Three approaches were used to assess repertoire richness: RTK rarefaction, the Chao1 estimator, and Recon v2.1 estimates of unobserved clonotypes. Generation probabilities were computed with OLGA for all TCRbeta clonotypes obtained by the gDNA method from several donors. The immuneACCESS repertoire file appears here via TCRdb, limited to in-frame rearrangements. These files lack a portion of the clones; in checked studies, under half of the deficit traces to unresolved V genes, and the cause of the others is not known. The V and J calls and clone size were taken over from that table, and D and trimming were inferred from the DNA. The sample profile shows around 1.9 million clones; around 93% of them were found once. Around 1.7% of the sample is in the top ten clones.

The paper as a whole reports these results and caveats: Estimated clonotype richness was generally larger for naive than for memory subsets. Pairwise subsampling led to the expectation that sequencing depth would affect the degree of clonotype sharing among donors. Sampling was limited to blood, and TCR repertoires in tissue likely differ from TCR repertoires in blood. The small number of donors limited the genetic and exposure-history diversity represented. About 5% of naive CD4, 3% to 4% of naive CD8, approximately 2.2% of memory CD4, and roughly 0.4% of memory CD8 clonotypes were shared across several donors. Higher generation probabilities were observed for clonotypes shared by all four sorted-subset donors than for non-shared clonotypes. Incomplete sequencing was indicated by rarefaction of sorted-subset datasets, despite the large sequencing depth.

Points on this clone: No antigen is known for it. Base qualities are not recorded, but no much larger clone differs from it by a single base.

The rearrangement joined TRBV9 to TRBJ2-1, and TRBD1 aligns with 9 junction nucleotides. Sequencing used naive CD8+ T cells from PBMCs. In light of the paper, this sample's cell subset or site label describes: CD45RA+CCR7+. The receptor was derived from a man in his late teens or twenties in good health. Some clones in this sample may be carry-over from other donors' samples. In nucleotide form, the sequence is TGTGCCAGCAGCGTTGGGACAGGGTCTCTAAATGAGCAGTTCTTC. Protein translation: CASSVGTGSLNEQFF.